The T cell receptor beta chain described here comes from a study of T-cell reconstitution after alpha-beta-depleted transplantation in children. This clonotype is a singleton in its sample. The CDR3 covers 14 residues. Germline V gene sequence: CDR1 SGHNT, CDR2 YYREEE (reference sequence). Between the trimmed V and J ends, which lost 4 bases and 1 base, there was a span of 11 bases. Unique molecular identifiers were incorporated during preparation of the TCRbeta library. TCRdb fed the PCR reads into MiXCR, producing one record per CDR3 protein. The sample includes about 500,000 distinct CDR3 sequences, approximately 30% seen only once; the top ten take roughly 2.5%.

This TCR was recovered from a human donor who donated a stem cell graft to a child with aplastic anemia. The specimen was PBMCs from the stem cell graft donor, collected from the stem cell graft. The V call is TRBV5-4, the J call TRBJ2-5, with D possibly TRBD2 on 5 matching bases. The CDR3: CASSVTKTQETQYF. The CDR3 DNA reads as TGTGCCAGCAGCGTGACTAAAACCCAAGAGACCCAGTACTTC.